Listed below are T cell receptor beta chains from one sample, sequenced in a study of blood T cell repertoires in COVID-19. Libraries were prepared by immunoSEQ multiplex PCR; TCRdb keeps only in-frame clonotypes and omits some of them. The data show over 20,000 clones, just over 85% seen once. Sequencing was performed on peripheral blood. All receptors come from a man between 65 and 80 years old with acute or convalescent COVID-19. The CDR3 runs from the conserved cysteine through the conserved F or W. Each record gives: V gene, CDR3 length, J gene, CDR3 protein.

TRBV12-1	18	TRBJ2-3	CASSGGLAGVDRTDTQYF
TRBV7-6	14	TRBJ2-2	CASSLGANTGELFF
TRBV18	15	TRBJ1-1	CASSPNGGADTEAFF
TRBV5-1	15	TRBJ2-1	CASSSTSGSYNEQFF
TRBV7-8	16	TRBJ2-3	CASSASAGGYTDTQYF
TRBV18	15	TRBJ2-2	CASSPTSANTGELFF
TRBV5-4	15	TRBJ2-1	CASSPSSGRAGEQFF
TRBV19	11	TRBJ1-1	CASIGYIEAFF
TRBV7-2	14	TRBJ1-1	CASSFGAGAAEAFF
TRBV6-5	15	TRBJ2-7	CASSSQPGHTYEQYF
TRBV19	12	TRBJ1-5	CASSPRDQPQHF
TRBV6-2/TRBV6-3	15	TRBJ2-5	CASSYSTGSIETQYF
TRBV6-2/TRBV6-3	15	TRBJ2-5	CASSYSSGLSETQYF
TRBV5-1	15	TRBJ2-2	CASSLTTGITGELFF
TRBV6-6	14	TRBJ2-2	CASNREGDTGELFF
TRBV11-2	16	TRBJ1-5	CASSLGPSVDNQPQHF
TRBV9	13	TRBJ2-3	CASSEAGADTQYF
TRBV5-1	14	TRBJ1-1	CASSTQDGNTEAFF
TRBV5-1	13	TRBJ1-2	CASSLVTQGDYTF
TRBV5-1	14	TRBJ2-2	CASSGGQADGELFF
TRBV7-9	15	TRBJ2-1	CASSPPGSSYNEQFF
TRBV29-1	13	TRBJ2-1	CSAAGRSYNEQFF
TRBV5-1	16	TRBJ2-2	CASSLVGRAGTGELFF
TRBV18	15	TRBJ1-3	CASSRDRTAGNTIYF
TRBV7-2	15	TRBJ2-5	CASSRPGTGGETQYF
TRBV5-1	14	TRBJ1-5	CASSPGSGNQPQHF
TRBV9	15	TRBJ2-5	CASSVASGIQETQYF
TRBV19	13	TRBJ1-4	CASSIDLQGILFF
TRBV20-1	11	TRBJ2-3	CSARSGDTQYF
TRBV6-2/TRBV6-3	18	TRBJ2-1	CASSSSTSGDPLYNEQFF
TRBV2	13	TRBJ1-1	CASSGQRHTEAFF
TRBV16	11	TRBJ1-2	CASSQVYRYTF
TRBV7-9	17	TRBJ2-3	CASSLKDGSPRGDTQYF
TRBV9	13	TRBJ1-1	CASSPLGAGEAFF
TRBV24-1	16	TRBJ1-2	CATSDPSTDSNYGYTF
TRBV7-8	13	TRBJ2-7	CASSLIIANEQYF
TRBV28	18	TRBJ2-6	CASSSTGTGSSGANVLTF
TRBV5-1	15	TRBJ1-6	CASSLDTGSNSPLHF
TRBV2	14	TRBJ1-4	CASNNRVANEKLFF
TRBV5-8	17	TRBJ2-2	CASTLWGLAVNTGELFF
TRBV7-2	14	TRBJ2-2	CASSLYGDNGELFF
TRBV7-8	13	TRBJ2-2	CASSRQKPGELFF
TRBV3-1/TRBV3-2	14	TRBJ2-1	CASSAAGGPNEQFF
TRBV7-8	16	TRBJ2-7	CASSIKGGADYYEQYF
TRBV11-3	17	TRBJ2-1	CASSLGGLPSSYNEQFF
TRBV19	15	TRBJ1-5	CASSRGTPSNQPQHF
TRBV5-1	14	TRBJ1-1	CASSLSGVNTEAFF
TRBV6-2/TRBV6-3	14	TRBJ2-3	CASSYASGRDTQYF
TRBV18	17	TRBJ1-2	CASSPSGTPEVSYGYTF
TRBV14	15	TRBJ1-1	CASSQVTGALTEAFF